These 11 T cell receptor beta chains were sequenced from one sample in a study of human T cells and chemical hapten exposure. TCRdb redid the calling of the RACE reads with MiXCR, one entry per CDR3 protein. The table shows 300,000 to 450,000 distinct CDR3 sequences, with around 5.5% occurring only once. The time point: pre-sensitization, week 0. The sample's treatment: therapeutic diphenylcyclopropenone sensitization with weekly scalp DPC. Sequenced material: whole blood, taken in connection with sensitization to the hapten diphenylcyclopropenone (DPC). These receptors were collected from a woman aged 45 to 65 with alopecia areata. Some clones in this sample may be carry-over from other donors' samples.

In its sample, this clonotype was seen a few times. A much more abundant neighbour one base away suggests this may be a read error. The chain links TRBV11-2 to TRBJ1-1, with D possibly TRBD1 on 5 matching bases. Deletions cut 4 bases from V and 4 bases from J, with 7 bases between. CDR3 length equals 12 residues. Germline-derived CDR1 and CDR2 are SGHAT and FQNNGV. In DNA form, the CDR3 reads TGTGCCAGCAGCTGGGGGAGCACTGAAGCTTTCTTT. Protein product: CASSWGSTEAFF.

This clonotype was observed many times. The chain carries TRBV28 and TRBJ1-4; TRBD1 is a possible D gene (6 bases). The CDR3 runs 13 residues. The V and J ends lost 1 base and 8 bases respectively, with 8 bases between them. In germline, CDR1 is MDHEN, CDR2 SYDVKM. CDR3 sequence reads: CASSLYREEKLFF. In DNA form, the CDR3 reads TGTGCCAGCAGTTTATACAGGGAGGAAAAACTGTTTTTT.

This clonotype was detected many times. The genes are TRBV29-1 and TRBJ2-2; D uncertain. CDR1 is SQVTM and CDR2 is ANQGSEA in the germline V gene. V lost 6 bases and J lost 8, with 25 bases in between. The CDR3 is made up of 16 amino acids. As DNA, the CDR3 is TGCAGCGTCGTGGCGTCTGGGTTGAATGATTTAGGGGAGCTGTTTTTT. This codes for CSVVASGLNDLGELFF.

The V gene is TRBV4-3, the J gene TRBJ2-3; D gene uncertain. This CDR3 contains 15 residues. Germline V gene lookup returns CDR1 LGHNA and CDR2 YSLEER. Trimming pared 0 bases from V and 1 base from J, leaving 8 bases between. CDR3 residues: CASSQEMRRTDTQYF. CDR3 sequence (DNA): TGCGCCAGCAGCCAAGAGATGAGGCGCACAGATACGCAGTATTTT.

This clonotype was found a few times. V is TRBV9 and J is TRBJ1-2, with a possible D match to TRBD1 (5 bases). This CDR3 contains 12 residues. Trimming took off 3 bases at V and 8 bases at J, with 11 bases between the two ends. CDR1 and CDR2 (germline): SGDLS, YYNGEE. The CDR3 region is CASSADSSGYTF. The DNA for the CDR3 is TGTGCCAGCAGCGCAGACAGTAGCGGCTACACCTTC. The complete variable domain, with remaining parts taken from reference TRBV9 and TRBJ1-2, reads DSGVTQTPKHLITATGQRVTLRCSPRSGDLSVYWYQQSLDQGLQFLIQYYNGEERAKGNILERFSAQQFPDLHSELNLSSLELGDSALYFCASSADSSGYTFGSGTRLTVV.

This clonotype was counted many times. CDR3 DNA: TGCAGTGCTAGATCCCCCAACTCACCCCTCCACTTT. Amino acids: CSARSPNSPLHF. The chain is built from TRBV20-1 and TRBJ1-6; D is unclear. Germline CDR1 DFQATT, CDR2 SNEGSKA (reference sequence). Trimming left V 2 bases short and J 10 bases short, with 9 bases between. CDR3 length equals 12 residues.

The chain combines TRBV2 with TRBJ2-4; 9 bases match TRBD2. The ends lost 2 bases at V and 6 bases at J; junction bases unmatched: 14. This CDR3 has 18 residues. The germline CDR1 and CDR2 sequences are SNHLY and FYNNEI. CDR3 nucleotides: TGTGCCAGCAGTGAAAGGTTACTAGCGGGCCGGGATCGAAACATTCAGTACTTC. Translating it yields CASSERLLAGRDRNIQYF.

This sequence joins TRBV12-3 or TRBV12-4 and TRBJ1-6; the D is unclear. This CDR3 spans 13 amino acids. Trimming stripped 2 bases from V and 5 bases from J, with 4 bases between. Here the CDR3 reads CASSLQNNSPLHF. The CDR3 bases are TGTGCCAGCAGTTTACAGAATAATTCACCCCTCCACTTT.

Of note for this clonotype: A read error may be the cause here, since a much bigger clone is one base away. V is TRBV7-9 and J is TRBJ2-7; the D gene is possibly TRBD2 (6 bases). The CDR3 length is 12 residues. Trimming removed 4 bases at V and 11 bases at J, with 15 bases between. Germline V gene data show CDR1 as SEHNR and CDR2 as FQNEAQ (reference sequence). The CDR3: CASSSATSREYF. Written as DNA, the CDR3 is TGTGCCAGCAGCTCTGCTACTAGCAGGGAGTACTTC.

This clonotype occurred many times. This chain links TRBV27 with TRBJ2-1; tentative D call: TRBD1 (5 bases). Germline V gene data show CDR1 as MNHEY and CDR2 as SMNVEV (reference sequence). The CDR3 consists of 14 residues. V was trimmed by 1 base and J by 5 bases, leaving 9 bases between them. CDR3 region: CASSLWGSNNEQFF. The CDR3 DNA reads as TGTGCCAGCAGTTTATGGGGCAGCAACAATGAGCAGTTCTTC.

This clonotype appeared many times. This chain joins TRBV5-4 and TRBJ2-7; D perhaps matches TRBD2 (6 bases). The V end was cut by 4 bases, the J end by 0 bases, with 17 bases between. The CDR3 runs to 16 residues. Germline values: CDR1 SGHNT, CDR2 YYREEE (reference sequence). CDR3 protein: CASSRPGTPSSYEQYF. The CDR3 nucleotides read TGTGCCAGCAGCCGCCCCGGGACTCCCAGCTCCTACGAGCAGTACTTC.